The 20 T cell receptor beta chains in this list originate from one sample, sequenced in a study of shared clonotypes between healthy human individuals (TCRdb year 2020). The protocol used for the library was the immunoSEQ multiplex PCR assay. TCRdb took this table from immuneACCESS and kept in-frame rearrangements with V and J called. Such tables lack part of the clones; where checked against another copy, unresolved V genes explain under half of the gap, and the rest is unexplained. For this sample the table gives around 2.5 million clones, of which 93% were detected only once. Of the sample, about 0.34% falls within the top ten clones. Sequencing was carried out using naive CD4+ T cells from PBMCs. The cell subset or site label corresponds to: CD45RA+ positively selected. The receptor source for this set is a man between 18 and 29 years old in good health. Some clones in this sample may be carry-over from other donors' samples.

The J gene is TRBJ1-1, the V gene TRBV27; D gene ambiguous. Deletions cut 5 bases from V and 6 bases from J, with 19 bases between. The CDR3 runs 15 residues. Germline V lookup: CDR1 MNHEY, CDR2 SMNVEV (reference sequence). CDR3 residues: CASSLLRVGLSEAFF. The CDR3 DNA is TGTGCCAGCAGTCTCCTCCGGGTGGGGTTATCTGAAGCTTTCTTT.

The V and J genes are TRBV21-1 and TRBJ1-2. TRBV21-1 is deemed a pseudogene. The CDR3 has 17 amino acids. The CDR3 nucleotides read TGTGCCAGCAGCGCTACTCGGCCCCTCCGCCGTAACTATGGCTACACCTTC. Residues: CASSATRPLRRNYGYTF.

This rearrangement joins TRBV11-2 to TRBJ2-1, with TRBD2 matching over 9 bases. This CDR3 has 16 amino acids. Looked up from germline, CDR1 is SGHAT and CDR2 is FQNNGV. Trimming took 0 bases from V and 9 from J; bases not matched to a gene: 9. CDR3 amino acids: CASSLDPAGGRGEQFF. The CDR3 DNA reads as TGTGCCAGCAGCTTAGATCCGGCGGGAGGGCGGGGTGAGCAGTTCTTC.

The CDR3 region has the DNA TGTGCCAGTAGTGTCACACAGGTGATCCCCTACGAGCAGTACTTC. Its protein product is CASSVTQVIPYEQYF. The chain joins TRBV19 to TRBJ2-7; tentative D call: TRBD1 (5 bases). V lost 5 bases, J lost 2 bases, and 16 bases lay in between. CDR1 and CDR2 (germline): LNHDA, SQIVND (reference sequence). This CDR3 is 15 amino acids long.

The chain uses TRBV6-5 and TRBJ1-5; 7 nucleotides match TRBD1. Germline-derived CDR1 and CDR2 are MNHEY and SVGAGI. The CDR3 is made up of 13 amino acids. V lost 5 bases, J lost 7 bases, and 5 bases stayed unmatched. The CDR3 is CASSQGEWQPQHF. The CDR3 DNA reads TGTGCCAGCAGTCAGGGGGAATGGCAGCCCCAGCATTTT.

A note on this clone: Other DNA sequences within the sample encode an identical CDR3. V and J are TRBV18 and TRBJ2-7, with no clear D. This CDR3 region has 19 residues. Germline V lookup: CDR1 KGHSH, CDR2 LQKENI. The V gene lost 3 bases and the J gene lost 2 bases, with 26 bases spanning the gap. The CDR3 region has the DNA TGTGCCAGCTCACCGCCCATCTCGAGCACGGCGGCATCCCCCTACGAGCAGTACTTC. This codes for CASSPPISSTAASPYEQYF.

The chain joins TRBV7-8 to TRBJ2-1, with TRBD1 as a possible D gene (5 bases). Germline V gene sequence: CDR1 SGHVS, CDR2 FQNEAQ. The CDR3 covers 13 residues. V was shortened by 5 bases and J by 4 bases, with 9 bases between the two germline ends. CDR3 protein: CASSPTGYNEQFF. The CDR3 nucleotides are TGTGCCAGCAGCCCAACAGGATACAATGAGCAGTTCTTC.

The chain joins TRBV5-4 to TRBJ1-1; D is perhaps TRBD1 (6 bases). Germline-derived CDR1 and CDR2 are SGHNT and YYREEE (reference sequence). V lost 4 bases to trimming and J lost 1 base, with 14 bases between them. CDR3 length equals 15 residues. The CDR3 region is CASSGPVRGNTEAFF. Here the CDR3 DNA reads TGTGCCAGCAGCGGGCCTGTCAGGGGGAACACTGAAGCTTTCTTT. The full variable domain, in which reference TRBV5-4 and TRBJ1-1 provide the parts outside the CDR3, is ETGVTQSPTHLIKTRGQQVTLRCSSQSGHNTVSWYQQALGQGPQFIFQYYREEENGRGNFPPRFSGLQFPNYSSELNVNALELDDSALYLCASSGPVRGNTEAFFGQGTRLTVV.

V gene TRBV6-1 combines with J gene TRBJ2-5; a possible D gene is TRBD2 (7 bases). CDR3 length equals 14 residues. Germline loops: CDR1 MNHNS, CDR2 SASEGT. Trimming shortened V by 7 bases and J by 4 bases, and 16 bases separated the two germline ends. In DNA, the CDR3 is TGTGCCAGCATTCTGAGGGGGGGATTAGAGACCCAGTACTTC. Encoded protein: CASILRGGLETQYF.

The V and J genes are TRBV2 and TRBJ1-2, with a possible D match to TRBD1 (5 bases). Trimming removed 3 bases from V and 4 bases from J, with 6 bases in between. CDR1 is SNHLY and CDR2 is FYNNEI in the germline V gene. CDR3 length equals 12 residues. The CDR3 loop is CASSDDSYGYTF. The CDR3 DNA reads as TGTGCCAGCAGTGATGACAGCTATGGCTACACCTTC.

This chain connects TRBV28 to TRBJ2-7; TRBD2 agrees at 8 bases. CDR3 length equals 13 residues. The junction had 4 bases not matched to a gene; V was cut back by 7 bases and J by 2 bases. The germline CDR1 and CDR2 sequences are MDHEN and SYDVKM. Written as DNA, the CDR3 is TGTGCCAGCAAGCTAGCGGGCCCCTACGAGCAGTACTTC. It codes for CASKLAGPYEQYF.

J is TRBJ1-5 and V is TRBV28; D remains unclear. The CDR3 loop spans 12 amino acids. V was cut by 3 bases and J by 13 bases, with 13 bases left in between. Germline V gene data show CDR1 as MDHEN and CDR2 as SYDVKM. The CDR3, as DNA: TGTGCCAGCAGTTTTGGAGACGGCCAACAGCATTTT. Protein sequence: CASSFGDGQQHF.

The rearrangement joins TRBV4-1 to TRBJ2-1; 8 nucleotides agree with TRBD2. Looked up from germline, CDR1 is MGHRA and CDR2 is YSYEKL. CDR3 length equals 18 residues. V was pared by 1 base and J by 5 bases, with 13 bases of the junction left unmatched. This CDR3 reads CASSQGHGVSGKDNEQFF. DNA of the CDR3: TGCGCCAGCAGCCAAGGACACGGGGTTAGCGGGAAGGACAATGAGCAGTTCTTC.

V usage is TRBV28 and J usage is TRBJ1-5, with D possibly matching TRBD1 (5 bases). The CDR3 sequence is 16 residues long. In germline, CDR1 is MDHEN, CDR2 SYDVKM. The ends were cut back, 6 bases at V and 5 bases at J, with 20 bases in the middle. As DNA, the CDR3 is TGTGCCAGCAGCCCCCCCGGGGGTTCGTGGGATCAGCCCCAGCATTTT. Residues: CASSPPGGSWDQPQHF.

The V call is TRBV29-1, the J call TRBJ2-1; D may be TRBD1 or TRBD2 (5 bases each). From germline, CDR1 is SQVTM and CDR2 ANQGSEA. V lost 7 bases and J 2 bases, leaving 15 bases between the germline ends. This CDR3 is built from 14 residues. The CDR3 DNA sequence: TGCAGCGCAAAGTATCGGGGCACCTACAATGAGCAGTTCTTC. This translates into CSAKYRGTYNEQFF.

The rearrangement joins TRBV11-1 to TRBJ2-1, with 11 bases fitting TRBD2. CDR1 and CDR2 from the germline V gene are SGHAT and FQDESV (reference sequence). Trimming removed 8 bases from V and 9 bases from J; junction bases left unmatched: 6. The CDR3 is 13 residues long. Here the CDR3 reads CASHLAGGGEQFF. The CDR3 bases are TGTGCCAGCCATCTAGCGGGAGGAGGTGAGCAGTTCTTC. Filled out from reference TRBV11-1 and TRBJ2-1, the complete variable domain reads EAEVAQSPRYKITEKSQAVAFWCDPISGHATLYWYRQILGQGPELLVQFQDESVVDDSQLPKDRFSAERLKGVDSTLKIQPAELGDSAMYLCASHLAGGGEQFFGPGTRLTVL.

The CDR3 sequence is CASSFRRSMVNTEAFF. CDR3 coding DNA: TGTGCCAGCAGCTTCAGGCGGAGTATGGTTAACACTGAAGCTTTCTTT. The rearrangement uses TRBV11-1 and TRBJ1-1; D remains unclear. The CDR3 covers 16 residues. V was pared by 3 bases and J by 2 bases, with 16 bases between. Germline CDR1 reads SGHAT; CDR2 reads FQDESV (reference sequence).

This chain joins TRBV10-1 and TRBJ2-7, with 7 positions matching TRBD1. Per germline, CDR1 WNHNN and CDR2 SYGVQD (reference sequence). There are 15 residues in the CDR3. V trimming: 5 bases; J trimming: 2 bases; junction bases outside the gene matches: 9. The CDR3 nucleotides read TGCGCCAGCAGTCCCATTGGGACAGACACCTACGAGCAGTACTTC. Translation gives CASSPIGTDTYEQYF.

This chain connects TRBV28 to TRBJ2-2; 12 bases are shared with TRBD2. This CDR3 region has 19 residues. Germline values: CDR1 MDHEN, CDR2 SYDVKM. The V segment lost 3 bases and the J segment 7 bases; nucleotides outside the gene matches: 15. CDR3 DNA sequence: TGTGCCAGCAGTTTCCGGCAGCCCCCGACTAGCGGGAGTAACGGGGAGCTGTTTTTT. Protein: CASSFRQPPTSGSNGELFF. Variable domain in full (rest from reference TRBV28 and TRBJ2-2): DVKVTQSSRYLVKRTGEKVFLECVQDMDHENMFWYRQDPGLGLRLIYFSYDVKMKEKGDIPEGYSVSREKKERFSLILESASTNQTSMYLCASSFRQPPTSGSNGELFFGEGSRLTVL.

The chain has TRBV7-3 and TRBJ2-1, with 8 nucleotides matching TRBD2. J lost 1 base, V lost 4 bases, and 9 bases had no gene match. CDR3 length: 17 amino acids. Germline CDR1 reads SGHTA; CDR2 reads FQGTGA. The CDR3 DNA reads as TGTGCCAGCAGCTCAAACCGGGGACTAGGATCCTACAATGAGCAGTTCTTC. It yields the protein CASSSNRGLGSYNEQFF.